The 23 T cell receptor beta chains below all came from one sample that was sequenced in a study of T cells expressing NK-cell markers. One entry per CDR3 protein, without DNA, is what TCRdb gives after re-calling the 5' RACE reads. The table for this sample gives 200,000 to 300,000 distinct CDR3 sequences. Sequenced: blood T cells: a sorted CD56 or NKG2C T cell subset, CD4+ or CD8+ T cells, or bulk PBMC T cells (not recorded which). Every receptor here comes from a woman aged 18-70 years in good health.

The chain couples TRBV10-3 to TRBJ1-2; lacking DNA, the TRBD1 call made by TCRdb goes unchecked. Germline V gives CDR1 ENHRY, CDR2 SYGVKD. This CDR3 region has 13 residues. The CDR3: CAISDRTGAGYTF.

The rearrangement links TRBV29-1 to TRBJ1-1; TCRdb calls TRBD1, which cannot be checked without DNA. Germline CDR1 reads SQVTM; CDR2 reads ANQGSEA. CDR3 size: 15 residues. The CDR3 region is CSGQTGSRMNTEAFF.

This chain uses TRBV6-2 or TRBV6-3 with TRBJ2-3; TCRdb proposes TRBD1, but this gene call is untestable without DNA. Germline assignment: CDR1 MNHEY and CDR2 SVGEGT. The CDR3 has 15 amino acids. The CDR3 loop reads CASSHPSDRADTQYF.

The chain links TRBV7-8 to TRBJ1-1. In germline, CDR1 is SGHVS, CDR2 FQNEAQ. CDR3 length: 13 amino acids. The CDR3 sequence is CASNIRVNTEAFF.

The rearrangement uses TRBV20-1 and TRBJ2-5; TCRdb reports TRBD1, a call that lacks DNA to check it against. Looked up from germline, CDR1 is DFQATT and CDR2 is SNEGSKA (reference sequence). The length of the CDR3 is 13 residues. The CDR3 region is CSARHPGQETQYF.

The chain links TRBV20-1 to TRBJ2-3; no DNA is available, so the TRBD1 call from TCRdb remains unchecked. The germline CDR1 and CDR2 sequences are DFQATT and SNEGSKA (reference sequence). This CDR3 contains 14 residues. CDR3 amino acids: CSARKGAVIDTQYF.

J is TRBJ1-1 and V is TRBV5-1; TCRdb indicates TRBD1, and absent DNA this call remains unverified. This CDR3 has 17 amino acids. Germline V gene lookup returns CDR1 SGHRS and CDR2 YFSETQ. The CDR3 spells CASSFGQAFPMNTEAFF. The whole variable domain, filled in from reference TRBV5-1 and TRBJ1-1, reads KAGVTQTPRYLIKTRGQQVTLSCSPISGHRSVSWYQQTPGQGLQFLFEYFSETQRNKGNFPGRFSGRQFSNSRSEMNVSTLELGDSALYLCASSFGQAFPMNTEAFFGQGTRLTVV.

CDR3 residues: CASSWITDTQYF. V gene TRBV7-2 combines with J gene TRBJ2-3. CDR1 and CDR2 (germline): SGHTA, FQGNSA. CDR3 size: 12 residues.

J is TRBJ1-2 and V is TRBV7-3; TCRdb lists TRBD1, though no DNA is available to test this call. This CDR3 contains 14 residues. The germline gives CDR1 SGHTA, CDR2 FQGTGA. The chain's CDR3 is CASSPAGLGYGYTF.

The rearrangement joins TRBV7-2 to TRBJ2-5. CDR3 size: 15 residues. Germline assignment: CDR1 SGHTA and CDR2 FQGNSA. The CDR3 loop is CASTSGGTYQETQYF. Looking up the rest from reference TRBV7-2 and TRBJ2-5 gives the full variable domain: GAGVSQSPSNKVTEKGKDVELRCDPISGHTALYWYRQSLGQGLEFLIYFQGNSAPDKSGLPSDRFSAERTGGSVSTLTIQRTQQEDSAVYLCASTSGGTYQETQYFGPGTRLLVL.

The rearrangement links TRBV5-1 to TRBJ2-6; TCRdb names TRBD1, which stays unverified in the absence of DNA. CDR1 and CDR2 from the germline V gene are SGHRS and YFSETQ. This CDR3 region has 18 residues. CDR3 region: CASSSGQGVHSGANVLTF.

The J gene is TRBJ2-5, the V gene TRBV12-3 or TRBV12-4; TCRdb's D call of TRBD1 is untestable without DNA. CDR3 length: 15 amino acids. The CDR3 sequence is CASSLRAGQGVTQYF.

The chain carries TRBV20-1 and TRBJ2-5; TCRdb reports TRBD1, a call that lacks DNA to check it against. In germline, CDR1 is DFQATT, CDR2 SNEGSKA (reference sequence). CDR3 size: 13 residues. CDR3 sequence: CSARDTGWETQYF.

The rearrangement joins TRBV20-1 to TRBJ1-2. CDR3 length: 12 amino acids. Germline lookup yields CDR1 DFQATT and CDR2 SNEGSKA (reference sequence). CDR3 region: CSARSSNYGYTF.

The CDR3 loop is CASSRDRGAAYEQYF. The chain links TRBV12-3 or TRBV12-4 to TRBJ2-7; TCRdb selects TRBD1, and the lack of DNA leaves this call unchecked. The CDR3 runs to 15 residues.

The chain carries TRBV7-9 and TRBJ1-6; TCRdb names TRBD1, which stays unverified in the absence of DNA. In germline, CDR1 is SEHNR, CDR2 FQNEAQ (reference sequence). The CDR3 is 14 residues long. CDR3 sequence: CASSFTGVNSPLHF.

The chain employs TRBV10-3 and TRBJ2-1; with no DNA, the TCRdb D assignment of TRBD2 cannot be verified. The CDR3 has 19 amino acids. The germline V gene has CDR1 ENHRY and CDR2 SYGVKD. This CDR3 is CAISDGARSRGGAHNEQFF.

V gene TRBV7-2 combines with J gene TRBJ1-1. CDR3 length: 15 residues. Germline assignment: CDR1 SGHTA and CDR2 FQGNSA. The chain's CDR3 is CASSPRGTLNTEAFF.

The chain couples TRBV6-1 to TRBJ2-3. This CDR3 has 14 residues. The germline CDR1 and CDR2 sequences are MNHNS and SASEGT. CDR3 in amino acids: CATRMDGRTDTQYF.

This chain connects TRBV10-3 to TRBJ1-1; TCRdb's assignment of TRBD1 cannot be checked, as there is no DNA. Germline values: CDR1 ENHRY, CDR2 SYGVKD. The length of the CDR3 is 15 residues. The CDR3 loop is CAISDSGQGWAEAFF.

The chain couples TRBV4-3 to TRBJ1-2; TCRdb's D call of TRBD1 is untestable without DNA. Germline lookup yields CDR1 LGHNA and CDR2 YSLEER. The CDR3 runs to 17 residues. The CDR3 loop is CASSQEVWTVFNYGYTF.

This chain uses TRBV7-2 with TRBJ2-5; TCRdb's D call, TRBD1, is unchecked because there is no DNA. Germline lookup yields CDR1 SGHTA and CDR2 FQGNSA. The CDR3 loop spans 16 amino acids. This CDR3 is CASSLEGGQGWEAQYF.

This chain connects TRBV20-1 to TRBJ2-2; the TCRdb call, TRBD2, lacks DNA for checking. This CDR3 has 18 residues. From germline, CDR1 is DFQATT and CDR2 SNEGSKA (reference sequence). CDR3 sequence reads: CSARPRGTSGSGRGELFF.